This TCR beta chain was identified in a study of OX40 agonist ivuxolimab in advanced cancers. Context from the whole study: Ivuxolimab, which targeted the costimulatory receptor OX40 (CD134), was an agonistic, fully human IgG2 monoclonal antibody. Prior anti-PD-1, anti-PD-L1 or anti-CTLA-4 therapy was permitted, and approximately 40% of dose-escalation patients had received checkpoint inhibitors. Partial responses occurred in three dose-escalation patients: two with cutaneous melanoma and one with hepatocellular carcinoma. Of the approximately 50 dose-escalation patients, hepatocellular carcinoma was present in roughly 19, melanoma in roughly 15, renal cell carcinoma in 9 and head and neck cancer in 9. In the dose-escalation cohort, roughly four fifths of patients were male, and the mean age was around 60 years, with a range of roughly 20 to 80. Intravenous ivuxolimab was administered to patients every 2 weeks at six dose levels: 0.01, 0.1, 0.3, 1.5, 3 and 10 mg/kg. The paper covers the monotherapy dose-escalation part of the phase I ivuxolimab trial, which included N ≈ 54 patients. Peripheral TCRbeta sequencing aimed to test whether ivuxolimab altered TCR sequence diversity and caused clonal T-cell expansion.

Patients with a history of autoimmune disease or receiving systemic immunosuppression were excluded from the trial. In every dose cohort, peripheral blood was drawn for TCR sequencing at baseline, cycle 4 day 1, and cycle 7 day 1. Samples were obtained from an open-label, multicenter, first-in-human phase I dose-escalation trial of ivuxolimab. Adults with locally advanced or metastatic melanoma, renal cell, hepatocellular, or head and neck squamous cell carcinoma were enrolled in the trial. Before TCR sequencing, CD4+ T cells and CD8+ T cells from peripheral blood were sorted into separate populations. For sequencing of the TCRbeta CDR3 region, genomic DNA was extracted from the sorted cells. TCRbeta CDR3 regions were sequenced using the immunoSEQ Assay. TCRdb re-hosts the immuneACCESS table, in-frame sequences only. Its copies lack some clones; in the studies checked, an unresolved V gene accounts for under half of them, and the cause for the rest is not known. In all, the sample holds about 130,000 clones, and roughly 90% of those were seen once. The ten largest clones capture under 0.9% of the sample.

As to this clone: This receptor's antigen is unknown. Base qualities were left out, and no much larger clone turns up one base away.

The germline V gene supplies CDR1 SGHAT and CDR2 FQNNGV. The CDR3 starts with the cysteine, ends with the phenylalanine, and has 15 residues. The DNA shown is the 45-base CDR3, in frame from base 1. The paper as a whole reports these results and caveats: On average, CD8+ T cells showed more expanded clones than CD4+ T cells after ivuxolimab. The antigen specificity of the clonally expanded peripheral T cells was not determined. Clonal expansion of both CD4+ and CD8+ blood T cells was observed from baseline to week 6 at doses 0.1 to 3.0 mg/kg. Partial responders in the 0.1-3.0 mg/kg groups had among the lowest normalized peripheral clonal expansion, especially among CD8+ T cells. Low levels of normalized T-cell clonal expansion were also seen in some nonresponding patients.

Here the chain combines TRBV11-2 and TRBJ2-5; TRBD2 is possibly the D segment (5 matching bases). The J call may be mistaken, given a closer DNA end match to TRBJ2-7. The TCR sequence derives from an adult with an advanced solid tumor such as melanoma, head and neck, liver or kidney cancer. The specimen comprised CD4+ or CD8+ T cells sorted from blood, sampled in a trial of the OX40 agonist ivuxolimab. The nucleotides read TGTGCCAGCAGCGCCCCGGGATCTCTCTCCTACGAGCAGTACTTC. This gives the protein CASSAPGSLSYEQYF.